This T cell receptor beta chain was found in a study of blood T cell repertoires in COVID-19. About the research overall: Whether acute or convalescent, the COVID-19 samples came from the United States, Italy and Spain. T cells, B-cell-depleted T cells, or PBMCs provided the cDNA or gDNA that served as material.

The CDR3 sequence is 16 residues long. The germline V gene has CDR1 ENHRY and CDR2 SYGVKD. V lost 3 bases to trimming and J lost 2 bases, with 14 bases between them. In the authors' methods: It was from reference gene primer amplification that nucleated cell counts were estimated. Libraries were prepared by immunoSEQ multiplex PCR; TCRdb keeps only in-frame clonotypes and omits some of them. V and J calls and clone size are as listed in that table; D and trimming were resolved from the DNA. This sample carries fewer than 300,000 clones, approximately 93% of them seen once, and the ten largest clones take roughly 2.3%. Patients in Seattle were enrolled during active infection, then followed longitudinally.

The clonotype originates from a woman aged 25 to 45 with COVID-19, enrolled during active disease. Source material: peripheral blood. The chain has TRBV10-3 and TRBJ1-5; a possible D gene is TRBD1 (6 bases). The CDR3 DNA follows: TGTGCCATCAGTGAAGGGTCGGGGGGCCGCAATCAGCCCCAGCATTTT. Translating gives CAISEGSGGRNQPQHF.